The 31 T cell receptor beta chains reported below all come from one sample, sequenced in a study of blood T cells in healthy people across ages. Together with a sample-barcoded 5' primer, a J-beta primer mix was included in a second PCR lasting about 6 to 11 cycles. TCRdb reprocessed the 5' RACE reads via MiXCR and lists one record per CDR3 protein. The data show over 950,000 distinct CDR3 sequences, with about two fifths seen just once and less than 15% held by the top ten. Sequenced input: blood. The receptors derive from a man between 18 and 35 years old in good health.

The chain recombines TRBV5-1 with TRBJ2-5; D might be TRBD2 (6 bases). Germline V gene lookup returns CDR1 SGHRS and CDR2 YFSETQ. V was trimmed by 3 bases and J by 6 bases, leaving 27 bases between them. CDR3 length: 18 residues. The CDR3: CASSSTTLPGGIVKTQYF. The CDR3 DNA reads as TGCGCCAGCAGCTCGACAACCCTTCCCGGGGGAATAGTGAAGACCCAGTACTTC.

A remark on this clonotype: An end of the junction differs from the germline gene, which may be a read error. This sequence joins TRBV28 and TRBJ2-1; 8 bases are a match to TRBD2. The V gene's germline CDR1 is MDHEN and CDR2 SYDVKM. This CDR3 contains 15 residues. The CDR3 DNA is TGTGCCAGCAGTTCACTAGCGGTGGGGAACAAGGAGCAGTTCTTC. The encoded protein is CASSSLAVGNKEQFF. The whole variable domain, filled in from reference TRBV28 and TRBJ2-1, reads DVKVTQSSRYLVKRTGEKVFLECVQDMDHENMFWYRQDPGLGLRLIYFSYDVKMKEKGDIPEGYSVSREKKERFSLILESASTNQTSMYLCASSSLAVGNKEQFFGPGTRLTVL.

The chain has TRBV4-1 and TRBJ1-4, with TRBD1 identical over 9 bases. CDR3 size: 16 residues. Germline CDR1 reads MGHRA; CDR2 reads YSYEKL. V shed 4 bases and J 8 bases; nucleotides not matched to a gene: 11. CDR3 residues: CASSPLPGTGLEKLFF. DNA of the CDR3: TGCGCCAGCAGCCCTCTTCCCGGGACAGGGTTGGAAAAACTGTTTTTT.

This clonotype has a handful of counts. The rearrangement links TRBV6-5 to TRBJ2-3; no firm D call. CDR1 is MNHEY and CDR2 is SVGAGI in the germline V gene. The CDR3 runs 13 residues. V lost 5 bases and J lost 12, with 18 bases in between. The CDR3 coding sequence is TGTGCCAGCAGTCCCTATAACAGTCACCCCCAGTATTTT. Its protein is CASSPYNSHPQYF.

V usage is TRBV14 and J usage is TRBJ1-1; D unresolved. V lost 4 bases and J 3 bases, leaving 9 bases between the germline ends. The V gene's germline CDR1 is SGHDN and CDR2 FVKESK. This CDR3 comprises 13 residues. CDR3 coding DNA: TGTGCCAGCAGCCGGATAAGTGACACTGAAGCTTTCTTT. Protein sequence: CASSRISDTEAFF.

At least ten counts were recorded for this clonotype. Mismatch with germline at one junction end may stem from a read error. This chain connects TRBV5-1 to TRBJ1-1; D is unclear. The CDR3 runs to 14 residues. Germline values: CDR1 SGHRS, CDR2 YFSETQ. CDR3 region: CASSLGVMNTEAFF. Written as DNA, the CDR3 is TGTGCCAGCAGCTTGGGCGTCATGAACACTGAAGCTTTCTTT.

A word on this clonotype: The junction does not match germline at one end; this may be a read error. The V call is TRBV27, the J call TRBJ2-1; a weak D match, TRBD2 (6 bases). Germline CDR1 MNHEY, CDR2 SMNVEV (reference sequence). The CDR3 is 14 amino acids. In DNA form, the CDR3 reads TGTGCCAGCAGACCGTGGGACTCCCACAATGAGCAGTTCTTC. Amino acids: CASRPWDSHNEQFF.

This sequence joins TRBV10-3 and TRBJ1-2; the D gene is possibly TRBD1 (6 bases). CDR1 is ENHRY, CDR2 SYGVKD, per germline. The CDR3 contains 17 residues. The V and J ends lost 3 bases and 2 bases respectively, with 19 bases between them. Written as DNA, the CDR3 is TGTGCCATCAGTGAATCTCCTGCAACTGGACAGAACTATGGCTACACCTTC. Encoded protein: CAISESPATGQNYGYTF.

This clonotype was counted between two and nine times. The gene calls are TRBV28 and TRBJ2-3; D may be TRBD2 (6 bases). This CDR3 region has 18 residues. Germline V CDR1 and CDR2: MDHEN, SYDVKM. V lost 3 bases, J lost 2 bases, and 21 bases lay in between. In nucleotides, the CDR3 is TGTGCCAGCAGTTTTCAATCTTCGGGCGGGGTGTTCACAGATACGCAGTATTTT. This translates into CASSFQSSGGVFTDTQYF. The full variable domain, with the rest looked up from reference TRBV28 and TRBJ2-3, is DVKVTQSSRYLVKRTGEKVFLECVQDMDHENMFWYRQDPGLGLRLIYFSYDVKMKEKGDIPEGYSVSREKKERFSLILESASTNQTSMYLCASSFQSSGGVFTDTQYFGPGTRLTVL.

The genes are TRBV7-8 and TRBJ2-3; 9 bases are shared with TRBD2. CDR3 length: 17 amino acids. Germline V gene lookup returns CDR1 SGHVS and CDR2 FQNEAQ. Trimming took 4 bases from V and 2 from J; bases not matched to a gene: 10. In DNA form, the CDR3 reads TGTGCCAGCAGCTCCCTGGGTAGCGGGGGCATCACAGATACGCAGTATTTT. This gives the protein CASSSLGSGGITDTQYF.

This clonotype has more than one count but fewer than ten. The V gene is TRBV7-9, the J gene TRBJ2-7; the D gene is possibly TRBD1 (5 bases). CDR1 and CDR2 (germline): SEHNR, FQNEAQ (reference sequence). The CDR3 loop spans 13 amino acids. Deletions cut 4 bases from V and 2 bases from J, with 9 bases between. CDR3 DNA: TGTGCCAGCAGCTCCCCGACAGCCTACGAGCAGTACTTC. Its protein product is CASSSPTAYEQYF.

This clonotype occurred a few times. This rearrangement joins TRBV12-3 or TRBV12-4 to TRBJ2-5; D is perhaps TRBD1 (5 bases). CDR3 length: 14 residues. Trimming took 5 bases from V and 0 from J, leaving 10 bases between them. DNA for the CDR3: TGTGCCAGCAGTCAAGACAGCCACCAAGAGACCCAGTACTTC. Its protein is CASSQDSHQETQYF.

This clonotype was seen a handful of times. Here the CDR3 DNA reads TGTGCCAGCAGGCTCGACAGGGGAGGCACCGGGGAGCTGTTTTTT. This gives the protein CASRLDRGGTGELFF. The rearrangement links TRBV6-5 to TRBJ2-2, with 8 positions matching TRBD1. The CDR3 length is 15 residues. V lost 6 bases, J lost 4 bases, and 7 bases stayed unmatched. Per germline, CDR1 MNHEY and CDR2 SVGAGI.

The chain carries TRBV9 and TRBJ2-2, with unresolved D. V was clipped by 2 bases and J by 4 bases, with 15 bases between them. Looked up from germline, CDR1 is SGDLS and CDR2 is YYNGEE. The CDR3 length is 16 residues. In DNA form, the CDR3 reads TGTGCCAGCAGCGTCTACCTTAGTAGTGGCACCGGGGAGCTGTTTTTT. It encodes CASSVYLSSGTGELFF.

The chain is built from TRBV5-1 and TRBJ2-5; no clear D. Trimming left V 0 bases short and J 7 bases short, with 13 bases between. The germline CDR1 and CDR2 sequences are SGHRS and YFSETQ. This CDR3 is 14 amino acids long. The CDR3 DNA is TGCGCCAGCAGCTTGGAGCCTGGTTTGGGGACCCAGTACTTC. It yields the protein CASSLEPGLGTQYF.

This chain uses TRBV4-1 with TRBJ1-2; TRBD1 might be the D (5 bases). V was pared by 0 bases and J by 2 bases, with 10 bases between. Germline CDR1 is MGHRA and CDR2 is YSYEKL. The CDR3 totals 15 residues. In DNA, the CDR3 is TGCGCCAGCAGCCAAGATGGGGCAGAGAACTATGGCTACACCTTC. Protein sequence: CASSQDGAENYGYTF.

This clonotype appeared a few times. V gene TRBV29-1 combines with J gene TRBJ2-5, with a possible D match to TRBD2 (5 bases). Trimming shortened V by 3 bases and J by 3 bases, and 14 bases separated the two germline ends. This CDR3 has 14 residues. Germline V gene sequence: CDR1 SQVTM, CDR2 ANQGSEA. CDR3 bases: TGCAGCGTTGACTTTGACATCGGGGAAGAGACCCAGTACTTC. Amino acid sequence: CSVDFDIGEETQYF.

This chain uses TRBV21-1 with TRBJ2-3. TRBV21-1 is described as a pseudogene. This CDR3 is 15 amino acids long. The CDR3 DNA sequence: TGTGCCAGCAGCCTAGGTTATCATAGCACAGATACGCAGTATTTT. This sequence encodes CASSLGYHSTDTQYF.

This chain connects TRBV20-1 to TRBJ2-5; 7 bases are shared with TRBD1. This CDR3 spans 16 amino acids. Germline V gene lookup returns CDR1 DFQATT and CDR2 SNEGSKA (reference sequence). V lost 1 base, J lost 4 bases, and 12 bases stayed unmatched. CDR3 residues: CSARALRGLPVETQYF. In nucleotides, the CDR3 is TGCAGTGCTAGAGCATTAAGGGGGCTCCCTGTAGAGACCCAGTACTTC.

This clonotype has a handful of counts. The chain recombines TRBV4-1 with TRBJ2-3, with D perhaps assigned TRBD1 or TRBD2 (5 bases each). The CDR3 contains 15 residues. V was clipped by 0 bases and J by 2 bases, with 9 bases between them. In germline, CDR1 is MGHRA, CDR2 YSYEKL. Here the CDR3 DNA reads TGCGCCAGCAGCCAAGAGGGGGATTACACAGATACGCAGTATTTT. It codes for CASSQEGDYTDTQYF.

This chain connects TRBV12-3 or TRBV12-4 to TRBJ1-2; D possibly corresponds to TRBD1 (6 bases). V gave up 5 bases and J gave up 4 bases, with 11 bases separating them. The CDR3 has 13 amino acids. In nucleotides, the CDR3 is TGTGCCAGCAGTGAAAACAGGGCCTATGGCTACACCTTC. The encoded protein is CASSENRAYGYTF.

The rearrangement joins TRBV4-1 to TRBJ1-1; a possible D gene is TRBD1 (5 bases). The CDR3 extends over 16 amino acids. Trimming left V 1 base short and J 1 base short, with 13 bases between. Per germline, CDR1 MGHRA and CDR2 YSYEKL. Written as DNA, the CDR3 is TGCGCCAGCAGCCAAGGGTTCCCGGGGCGGAACACTGAAGCTTTCTTT. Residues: CASSQGFPGRNTEAFF.

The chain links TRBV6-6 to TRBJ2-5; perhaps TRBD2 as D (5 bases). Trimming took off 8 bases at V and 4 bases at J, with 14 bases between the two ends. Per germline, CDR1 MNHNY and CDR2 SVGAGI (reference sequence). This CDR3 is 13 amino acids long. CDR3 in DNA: TGTGCCAGCCAAAGAGGGCTAGGAGAGACCCAGTACTTC. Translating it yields CASQRGLGETQYF.

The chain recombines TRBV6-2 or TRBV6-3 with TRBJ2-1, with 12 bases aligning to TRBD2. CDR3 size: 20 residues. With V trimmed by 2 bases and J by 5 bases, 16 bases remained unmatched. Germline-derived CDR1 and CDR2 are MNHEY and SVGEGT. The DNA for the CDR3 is TGTGCCAGCAGTTACACGGAATATAGGGGACTAGCGGGTTTAAACAATGAGCAGTTCTTC. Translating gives CASSYTEYRGLAGLNNEQFF.

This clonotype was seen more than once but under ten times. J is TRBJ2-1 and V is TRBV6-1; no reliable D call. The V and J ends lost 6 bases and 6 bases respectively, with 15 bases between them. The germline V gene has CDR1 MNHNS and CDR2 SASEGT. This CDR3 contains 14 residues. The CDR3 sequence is CASRAVGSGNEQFF. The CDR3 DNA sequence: TGTGCCAGCAGGGCGGTCGGCTCTGGCAATGAGCAGTTCTTC.

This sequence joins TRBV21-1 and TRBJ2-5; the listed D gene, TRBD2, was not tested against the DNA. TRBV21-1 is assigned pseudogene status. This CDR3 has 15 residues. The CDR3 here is CASIVPGLPCGAQYF. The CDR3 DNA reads TGTGCCAGCATCGTACCGGGACTACCCTGCGGGGCCCAGTACTTC.

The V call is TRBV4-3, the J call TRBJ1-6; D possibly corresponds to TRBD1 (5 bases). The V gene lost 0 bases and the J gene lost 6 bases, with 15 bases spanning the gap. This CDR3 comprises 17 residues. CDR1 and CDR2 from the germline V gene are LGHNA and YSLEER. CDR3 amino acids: CASSQDSSTAINSPLHF. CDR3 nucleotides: TGCGCCAGCAGCCAAGACTCCTCGACAGCGATTAATTCACCCCTCCACTTT.

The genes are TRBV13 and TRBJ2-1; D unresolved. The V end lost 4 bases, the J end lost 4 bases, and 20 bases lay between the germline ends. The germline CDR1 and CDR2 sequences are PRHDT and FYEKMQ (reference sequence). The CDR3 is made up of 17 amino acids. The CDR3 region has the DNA TGTGCCAGCAGCTCCAATTACCAGGTGTCCGGTTACAATGAGCAGTTCTTC. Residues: CASSSNYQVSGYNEQFF.

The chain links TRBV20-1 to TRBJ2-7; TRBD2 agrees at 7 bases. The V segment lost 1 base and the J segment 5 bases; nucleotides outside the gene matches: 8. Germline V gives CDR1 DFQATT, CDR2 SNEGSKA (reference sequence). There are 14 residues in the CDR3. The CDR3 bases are TGCAGTGCTAGAGGGACTAGTTCTATCAACGAGCAGTACTTC. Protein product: CSARGTSSINEQYF.

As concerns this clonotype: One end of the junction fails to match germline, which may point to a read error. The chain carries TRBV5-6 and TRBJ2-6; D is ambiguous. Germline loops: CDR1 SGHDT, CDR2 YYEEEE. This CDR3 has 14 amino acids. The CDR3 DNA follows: TGTGCCAGCAGCTTTCCCTCTGGGACCAACGTCCTGACTTTC. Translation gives CASSFPSGTNVLTF.

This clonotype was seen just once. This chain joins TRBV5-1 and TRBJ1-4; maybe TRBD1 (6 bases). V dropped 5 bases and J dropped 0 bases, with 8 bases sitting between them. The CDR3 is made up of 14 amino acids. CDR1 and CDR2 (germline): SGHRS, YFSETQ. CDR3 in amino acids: CASSGQSTNEKLFF. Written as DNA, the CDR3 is TGCGCCAGCAGTGGACAGTCAACTAATGAAAAACTGTTTTTT.